One T cell receptor (beta chain) is described in this entry. Generated by immunoSEQ multiplex PCR, the TCRdb table keeps only in-frame clones and is missing some. The table shows tens of thousands of clones, with approximately 94% occurring only once. The data derive from a study of OX40 agonist ivuxolimab in advanced cancers. Germline V gene sequence: CDR1 LNHDA, CDR2 SQIVND (reference sequence). V was shortened by 7 bases and J by 5 bases, with 5 bases between the two germline ends. CDR3 length: 11 amino acids. This TCR was sampled from an adult with an advanced solid tumor such as melanoma, head and neck, liver or kidney cancer. The sequences come from CD4+ or CD8+ T cells sorted from blood, collected in a trial of the OX40 agonist ivuxolimab. The chain links TRBV19 to TRBJ2-2; D call uncertain. CDR3 bases: TGTGCCAGTACAGGTACCGGGGAGCTGTTTTTT. Its protein product is CASTGTGELFF. Full variable domain (outside the CDR3, taken from reference TRBV19 and TRBJ2-2): DGGITQSPKYLFRKEGQNVTLSCEQNLNHDAMYWYRQDPGQGLRLIYYSQIVNDFQKGDIAEGYSVSREKKESFPLTVTSAQKNPTAFYLCASTGTGELFFGEGSRLTVL.